The present entry profiles one TCR beta chain with its context. Its cognate antigen is unknown. This entry comes from a study of T cells after yellow fever vaccination. V shed 1 base, J shed 2 bases, and the junction held 6 bases outside the gene matches. CDR1 and CDR2 (germline): LGHNA, YNFKEQ. This CDR3 has 16 amino acids. TCRdb fed the 5' RACE reads into MiXCR, producing one record per CDR3 protein. The table has 450,000 to 650,000 distinct CDR3 sequences, 13% seen once. Overall study findings and caveats: Some clonotypes, a small share, were shared between CD4 and CD8 compartments.

This receptor was taken from a man younger than 45 who received the YFV17D yellow fever vaccine. The chain is built from TRBV4-2 and TRBJ2-7, with 9 bases matching TRBD2. The material sequenced was PBMCs, taken on the day of the yellow fever booster vaccination. The CDR3 sequence is CASSQGASGKPYEQYF. The DNA of the CDR3 is TGTGCCAGCAGCCAAGGGGCTAGCGGGAAGCCCTACGAGCAGTACTTC.